This is a list of T cell receptor beta chains from one sample in a study of beta chain features in type 1 diabetes. Only in-frame clones appear in the TCRdb table, and some are missing; sequencing was by immunoSEQ multiplex PCR. The data hold 600,000 to 700,000 clones, with approximately 13% observed a single time. The sample was naive CD4+ T cells from blood. The receptor set was obtained from a man younger than 40 with type 1 diabetes. The CDR3 runs from the conserved cysteine through the conserved F or W.

v_call cdr3_length cdr3_aa
TRBV7-2 13 CASSLAADQPQHF
TRBV7-2 17 CASRYASSLADTGELFF
TRBV4-1 17 CASSPGAGRETYNEQFF
TRBV11-1 15 CASSLYYLQRDEQFF
TRBV7-8 14 CASSRRDRHYGYTF
TRBV2 13 CASSGQGSAGYTF
TRBV2 12 CASSETAYEQFF
TRBV28 13 CASSSPTPYGYTF
TRBV2 13 CASSEEHRSEQYF
TRBV18 16 CASSPPRGDVRETQYF
TRBV5-4 14 CASSRPDSPYEQYF
TRBV28 12 CASSPNIRTGDF
TRBV14 13 CASSQEGYSPLHF
TRBV14 14 CASSQASLNTEAFF
TRBV15 16 CATSSPSGVSYNEQFF
TRBV13 14 CASSGTGEGNTIYF
TRBV30 16 CAWSPPDVGVNEKLFF
TRBV6-9 19 CASSYRKNRDTNSGNTIYF
TRBV7-9 15 CASGKGGSTNEKLFF
TRBV25-1 15 CASSEPGQRDNEQFF
TRBV28 12 CASSLLEQPLHF
TRBV2 15 CASSVYSVDISEQYF